This entry lists 8 T cell receptor beta chains sequenced from one sample in a study of human T cells and chemical hapten exposure. As for time point: patch test 2, 6 weeks after DPC sensitization. Treatment: therapeutic diphenylcyclopropenone sensitization with weekly scalp DPC. TCRdb reanalysed the RACE reads using MiXCR and keeps one entry per CDR3 protein. The repertoire holds roughly 150,000 distinct CDR3 sequences, with about an eighth as singletons. The material was whole blood, obtained in connection with sensitization to the hapten diphenylcyclopropenone (DPC). The receptor set was obtained from a woman between 45 and 65 years old with alopecia areata. Some clones in this sample may be carry-over from other donors' samples.

Only one count was recorded for this clonotype. The chain uses TRBV5-5 and TRBJ1-2; D is ambiguous. Trimming stripped 2 bases from V and 1 base from J, with 6 bases between. Germline assignment: CDR1 SGHKS and CDR2 YYEKEE (reference sequence). This CDR3 has 13 residues. CDR3 sequence reads: CASSFQSNYGYTF. Here the CDR3 DNA reads TGTGCCAGCAGCTTCCAGAGTAACTATGGCTACACCTTC.

This clonotype was counted only a few times. The rearrangement uses TRBV5-1 and TRBJ2-6, with a tentative D call TRBD2 (5 bases). Per germline, CDR1 SGHRS and CDR2 YFSETQ. The CDR3 length is 15 residues. V lost 1 base and J lost 4, with 9 bases in between. CDR3 protein: CASSLSGDGANVLTF. For the CDR3, the DNA is TGCGCCAGCAGCTTGAGCGGAGACGGGGCCAACGTCCTGACTTTC.

The CDR3 loop reads CASIPGTSGSNEQFF. CDR3 DNA sequence: TGTGCCAGCATCCCCGGGACTAGCGGGAGCAATGAGCAGTTCTTC. This chain uses TRBV6-5 with TRBJ2-1, with 14 bases fitting TRBD2. The J segment lost 6 bases and the V segment lost 7 bases, leaving 5 bases of the junction unmatched. The CDR3 totals 15 residues. The germline V gene encodes CDR1 MNHEY and CDR2 SVGAGI.

This clonotype showed up just a few times. The chain carries TRBV12-3 or TRBV12-4 and TRBJ2-7; 8 bases fit TRBD2. Losses at the gene ends were 2 bases for V and 1 base for J; bases not matched to a gene: 7. The CDR3 consists of 16 residues. For the CDR3, the DNA is TGTGCCAGCAGTTTAAACAGCGCGGGAGGATCCTACGAGCAGTACTTC. Protein product: CASSLNSAGGSYEQYF.

This clonotype has at least ten counts. This chain's CDR3 is CSVEPPYGTGRDTGELFF. The DNA for the CDR3 is TGCAGCGTTGAACCTCCGTATGGGACAGGGAGGGACACCGGGGAGCTGTTTTTT. This rearrangement joins TRBV29-1 to TRBJ2-2; 9 bases agree with TRBD1. J was trimmed by 3 bases and V by 2 bases; bases with no gene match: 13. This CDR3 has 18 residues. Germline lookup yields CDR1 SQVTM and CDR2 ANQGSEA.

The CDR3 here is CSVDRRVSYNEQFF. The CDR3 DNA reads TGCAGCGTTGATCGAAGGGTGTCCTACAATGAGCAGTTCTTC. V gene TRBV29-1 combines with J gene TRBJ2-1; no definite D call. Trimming pared 3 bases from V and 1 base from J, leaving 10 bases between. The CDR3 is 14 residues long. Germline CDR1 SQVTM, CDR2 ANQGSEA.

This clonotype was detected a few times. V and J are TRBV6-6 and TRBJ2-1, with 8 bases lining up with TRBD2. Trimming at V came to 4 bases and at J to 7 bases, leaving 6 bases not matched to a gene. In germline, CDR1 is MNHNY, CDR2 SVGAGI (reference sequence). The length of the CDR3 is 14 residues. CDR3 sequence: CASSSGTRGNEQFF. The CDR3 bases are TGTGCCAGCAGTTCCGGGACTAGGGGGAATGAGCAGTTCTTC.

This clonotype was seen a few times. The chain links TRBV29-1 to TRBJ2-6; D is undetermined. The CDR3 is 17 residues long. Trimming removed 3 bases at V and 0 bases at J, with 15 bases between. Germline loops: CDR1 SQVTM, CDR2 ANQGSEA. For the CDR3, the DNA is TGCAGCGTTGAGAATATGCTTTTGTCCTCTGGGGCCAACGTCCTGACTTTC. Protein sequence: CSVENMLLSSGANVLTF.